The 30 T cell receptor beta chains reported below all come from one sample, sequenced in a study of T cells in Graves' hyperthyroidism and ophthalmopathy (dated by TCRdb to about 2019). The library relied on multiplex PCR. TCRdb names Illumina HiSeq 2000 as the instrument used. Amplification of TCR beta CDR3 regions was carried out from RNA transcripts. The TCR CDR3 was subjected to a first round of RT-PCR using the HTBI primer set and the Qiagen OneStep RT-PCR kit. TCRdb passed the public sequencing reads through fastp at Q25 and MiXCR, retaining productive beta sequences. Every entry covers one CDR3 protein and lists the most common genes and DNA from its rows. This sample has about 560,000 distinct CDR3 sequences in its table, and 15% to 20% of those were observed once. Of the sample, more than 15% is held by the ten largest clones. Sequencing used blood. These TCRs come from a woman between 18 and 29 years old with Graves' hyperthyroidism.

At least ten counts were recorded for this clonotype. In nucleotides, the CDR3 is TGTGCCATCAAGGATAGGGGCGGATCGAACACTGAAGCTTTCTTT. Protein sequence: CAIKDRGGSNTEAFF. This rearrangement joins TRBV10-3 to TRBJ1-1; tentative D call: TRBD1 (5 bases). Germline V gene sequence: CDR1 ENHRY, CDR2 SYGVKD. The CDR3 runs to 15 residues. The V end was cut by 7 bases, the J end by 1 base, with 16 bases between.

Ten or more counts support this clonotype. This CDR3 is CASSSDRGRGTGELFF. DNA of the CDR3: TGTGCCAGCAGCTCTGACAGGGGGCGCGGGACCGGGGAGCTGTTTTTT. The chain links TRBV13 to TRBJ2-2; 10 positions agree with TRBD1. Germline CDR1 reads PRHDT; CDR2 reads FYEKMQ (reference sequence). The V segment lost 4 bases and the J segment 5 bases; nucleotides outside the gene matches: 7. The CDR3 sequence is 16 residues long.

There are a few counts of this clonotype. The chain links TRBV20-1 to TRBJ1-5; D is unclear. There are 12 residues in the CDR3. Germline assignment: CDR1 DFQATT and CDR2 SNEGSKA (reference sequence). V was clipped by 6 bases and J by 4 bases, with 10 bases between them. CDR3 sequence (DNA): TGCAGTGCCCAACGGAGAAATCAGCCCCAGCATTTT. Translating it yields CSAQRRNQPQHF.

In its sample, this clonotype was seen a few times. Just one base apart from a much larger clone, this may be a read error. The V gene is TRBV5-5, the J gene TRBJ2-3; perhaps TRBD1 as D (5 bases). CDR3 length equals 12 residues. Per germline, CDR1 SGHKS and CDR2 YYEKEE (reference sequence). The CDR3 sequence: CASSRTTGTQYF. The CDR3 DNA is TGTGCCAGCAGCCGGACCACAGGTACGCAGTATTTT.

This clonotype was counted at least ten times. V and J are TRBV2 and TRBJ1-2, with D maybe TRBD1 (5 bases). The V end lost 4 bases, the J end lost 8 bases, and 20 bases lay between the germline ends. The CDR3 totals 15 residues. Germline lookup yields CDR1 SNHLY and CDR2 FYNNEI. CDR3 sequence reads: CASSGETARAGGYTF. As DNA, the CDR3 is TGTGCCAGCAGTGGGGAGACAGCTCGAGCGGGGGGCTACACCTTC.

The chain links TRBV29-1 to TRBJ2-2; D is undetermined. Between the trimmed V and J ends, which lost 4 bases and 3 bases, there was a span of 6 bases. The germline V gene encodes CDR1 SQVTM and CDR2 ANQGSEA. The CDR3 consists of 12 residues. As DNA, the CDR3 is TGCAGCGTTGCAAGTTACACCGGGGAGCTGTTTTTT. Translating it yields CSVASYTGELFF.

This clonotype was detected many times. This chain connects TRBV12-3 or TRBV12-4 to TRBJ2-7, with 12 bases identical to TRBD2. This CDR3 comprises 16 residues. The V segment lost 6 bases and the J segment 3 bases; nucleotides outside the gene matches: 9. CDR3 in amino acids: CASRRLAGAFGYEQYF. For the CDR3, the DNA is TGTGCCAGCAGGCGACTAGCGGGAGCGTTTGGCTACGAGCAGTACTTC.

The chain employs TRBV27 and TRBJ2-1; TRBD2 matches at 13 bases. This CDR3 spans 16 amino acids. The V and J ends lost 4 bases and 9 bases, in that order; junction bases with no gene match: 9. CDR1 and CDR2 from the germline V gene are MNHEY and SMNVEV (reference sequence). In DNA, the CDR3 is TGTGCCAGCAGTTCATATTTCGGACTAGCGGGAGTTGAGCAGTTCTTC. Residues: CASSSYFGLAGVEQFF.

The rearrangement links TRBV15 to TRBJ1-4; 7 bases are a match to TRBD1. With V trimmed by 5 bases and J by 1 base, 7 bases remained unmatched. The length of the CDR3 is 16 residues. The germline V gene has CDR1 LNHNV and CDR2 YYDKDF (reference sequence). The CDR3 region is CATSAGTAETNEKLFF. The CDR3 nucleotides read TGTGCCACCAGCGCCGGGACAGCTGAAACTAATGAAAAACTGTTTTTT.

This clonotype was picked up many times. The rearrangement uses TRBV28 and TRBJ2-7; 9 positions match TRBD1. The CDR3 runs 15 residues. CDR1 is MDHEN and CDR2 is SYDVKM in the germline V gene. V trimming: 8 bases; J trimming: 4 bases; junction bases outside the gene matches: 12. CDR3 DNA sequence: TGTGCCAGCCAAACCCCCGGGACAGGGAAATACGAGCAGTACTTC. Amino acid sequence: CASQTPGTGKYEQYF.

This clonotype was seen repeatedly, ten times or more. The chain carries TRBV12-3 or TRBV12-4 and TRBJ2-3, with 9 bases fitting TRBD2. The CDR3 consists of 19 residues. V trimming: 1 base; J trimming: 4 bases; junction bases outside the gene matches: 15. The CDR3: CASSLEIRGLAEHADTQYF. The CDR3 DNA reads as TGTGCCAGCAGTTTAGAGATTAGGGGACTAGCTGAGCACGCAGATACGCAGTATTTT.

In its sample, this clonotype was seen many times. The chain has TRBV2 and TRBJ1-6; D is unresolved. This CDR3 has 13 residues. Germline V CDR1 and CDR2: SNHLY, FYNNEI. The V and J ends lost 4 bases and 5 bases respectively, with 6 bases between them. The CDR3 bases are TGTGCCAGCAGTGTTGTCGATAATTCACCCCTCCACTTT. Protein sequence: CASSVVDNSPLHF.

This clonotype was picked up a small number of times. V gene TRBV10-3 combines with J gene TRBJ2-3, with 13 bases matching TRBD2. With V trimmed by 6 bases and J by 2 bases, 11 bases remained unmatched. The germline CDR1 and CDR2 sequences are ENHRY and SYGVKD. This CDR3 region has 18 residues. CDR3 bases: TGTGCCATCAGATCTCCGGGACTAGCGGGAAGTAACACAGATACGCAGTATTTT. It codes for CAIRSPGLAGSNTDTQYF.

The V and J genes are TRBV7-9 and TRBJ2-2; D is uncertain. V lost 4 bases and J lost 7, with 7 bases in between. The CDR3 consists of 12 residues. Per germline, CDR1 SEHNR and CDR2 FQNEAQ (reference sequence). The CDR3 loop reads CASSYLRGELFF. The CDR3 region has the DNA TGTGCCAGCAGCTACCTTCGCGGGGAGCTGTTTTTT.

V gene TRBV5-1 combines with J gene TRBJ2-7; no definite D call. The CDR3 runs to 12 residues. V lost 2 bases to trimming and J lost 2 bases, with 5 bases between them. Germline V gene data show CDR1 as SGHRS and CDR2 as YFSETQ. The CDR3 sequence: CASSFGPYEQYF. The CDR3 region has the DNA TGCGCCAGCAGCTTTGGGCCCTACGAGCAGTACTTC.

The table lists this clonotype with many counts. This chain links TRBV12-3 or TRBV12-4 with TRBJ2-7, with D possibly matching TRBD2 (6 bases). The CDR3 sequence is 14 residues long. Trimming took 5 bases from V and 4 from J, leaving 15 bases between them. This chain's CDR3 is CASSKDGSKYEQYF. DNA of the CDR3: TGTGCCAGCAGTAAAGACGGGAGTAAGTACGAGCAGTACTTC.

The V gene is TRBV19, the J gene TRBJ2-1, with TRBD2 identical over 13 bases. The CDR3 has 15 residues. CDR1 is LNHDA and CDR2 is SQIVND in the germline V gene (reference sequence). Trimming at V came to 3 bases and at J to 6 bases, leaving 2 bases not matched to a gene. The CDR3 loop is CASSIRLAGGNEQFF. CDR3 nucleotide sequence: TGTGCCAGTAGTATCCGACTAGCGGGGGGCAATGAGCAGTTCTTC.

This clonotype showed up just a few times. This CDR3 reads CASSLGAGGSAGNTIYF. CDR3 coding DNA: TGTGCCAGCAGCTTAGGGGCAGGGGGATCAGCGGGAAACACCATATATTTT. V usage is TRBV7-2 and J usage is TRBJ1-3; TRBD1 matches 7 bases. CDR1 is SGHTA, CDR2 FQGNSA, per germline. The CDR3 is made up of 17 amino acids. The V and J ends lost 1 base and 4 bases, in that order; junction bases with no gene match: 10.

This clonotype was seen more than once but under ten times. V is TRBV10-3 and J is TRBJ1-5; D unresolved. The germline V gene encodes CDR1 ENHRY and CDR2 SYGVKD. V was cut by 8 bases and J by 6 bases, with 14 bases left in between. CDR3 length equals 13 residues. The CDR3 DNA follows: TGTGCCATCGGAGAGGGCTCGGCTCAGCCCCAGCATTTT. Its translation: CAIGEGSAQPQHF.

As DNA, the CDR3 is TGTGCCAGCAGTGTTAACAGGGACCGAGGCAATCAGCCCCAGCATTTT. This translates into CASSVNRDRGNQPQHF. J is TRBJ1-5 and V is TRBV6-1; a possible D gene is TRBD1 (6 bases). This CDR3 spans 16 amino acids. The V end was cut by 4 bases, the J end by 2 bases, with 15 bases between. In germline, CDR1 is MNHNS, CDR2 SASEGT.

This clonotype was recorded a few times. The V gene is TRBV7-9, the J gene TRBJ2-7; D possibly uses TRBD1 or TRBD2 (5 bases each). There are 13 residues in the CDR3. CDR1 is SEHNR and CDR2 is FQNEAQ in the germline V gene (reference sequence). V dropped 0 bases and J dropped 7 bases, with 10 bases sitting between them. The CDR3 DNA follows: TGTGCCAGCAGCTTAGCGGGACGGAGGGAGCAGTACTTC. Translating gives CASSLAGRREQYF.

This clonotype was seen more than once but under ten times. The rearrangement uses TRBV7-3 and TRBJ2-5; unclear D gene. The length of the CDR3 is 13 residues. The germline gives CDR1 SGHTA, CDR2 FQGTGA. Trimming left V 2 bases short and J 5 bases short, with 9 bases between. As DNA, the CDR3 is TGTGCCAGCAGCTTAGGCTGGGCGGAGACCCAGTACTTC. This sequence encodes CASSLGWAETQYF.

This clonotype came up many times. The chain's CDR3 is CASSLGTAREAFF. CDR3 nucleotides: TGCGCCAGCAGCTTAGGGACAGCCCGTGAAGCTTTCTTT. This chain joins TRBV5-1 and TRBJ1-1; 7 bases line up with TRBD1. The germline CDR1 and CDR2 sequences are SGHRS and YFSETQ. The CDR3 has 13 amino acids. The V gene end was trimmed by 2 bases and the J gene end by 7 bases; junction bases not matched to a gene: 5.

This clonotype was counted a few times. The CDR3 protein is CSANPLAGDEQFF. DNA of the CDR3: TGCAGTGCCAACCCACTAGCGGGGGATGAGCAGTTCTTC. This chain links TRBV20-1 with TRBJ2-1, with 11 bases aligning to TRBD2. The CDR3 has 13 amino acids. Germline CDR1 and CDR2: DFQATT and SNEGSKA (reference sequence). Losses at the gene ends were 6 bases for V and 8 bases for J; bases not matched to a gene: 6.

CDR3 DNA sequence: TGCAGTGCTCATCCCTCCAGGGTAGCTTTCTTT. Protein product: CSAHPSRVAFF. The chain uses TRBV20-1 and TRBJ1-1, with D perhaps TRBD1 (5 bases). Trimming cost V 5 bases and J 10 bases, with 14 bases left between them. Germline-derived CDR1 and CDR2 are DFQATT and SNEGSKA (reference sequence). CDR3 length: 11 amino acids.

This clonotype was seen many times. CDR3 DNA sequence: TGTGCCAGCAGCTTGGCTAGCGGGAGGTACCGGGACAATGAGCAGTTCTTC. It encodes CASSLASGRYRDNEQFF. The rearrangement joins TRBV7-2 to TRBJ2-1, with 11 positions matching TRBD2. V trimming: 3 bases; J trimming: 5 bases; junction bases outside the gene matches: 9. The CDR3 loop spans 17 amino acids. Germline values: CDR1 SGHTA, CDR2 FQGNSA.

This clonotype came up many times. V usage is TRBV6-2 or TRBV6-3 and J usage is TRBJ2-7; 8 bases map to TRBD2. Germline V lookup: CDR1 MNHEY, CDR2 SVGEGT. This CDR3 has 14 residues. V gave up 2 bases and J gave up 3 bases; unmatched junction bases: 3. The CDR3 DNA is TGTGCCAGCAGTTACCGGGGGACTAGCTACGAGCAGTACTTC. This codes for CASSYRGTSYEQYF.

The rearrangement joins TRBV6-2 or TRBV6-3 to TRBJ2-3, with D perhaps TRBD1 (6 bases). Germline lookup yields CDR1 MNHEY and CDR2 SVGEGT. V was pared by 5 bases and J by 1 base, with 10 bases between. The CDR3 loop spans 14 amino acids. CDR3: CASSARTGTDTQYF. CDR3 nucleotides: TGTGCCAGCAGTGCCAGGACAGGCACAGATACGCAGTATTTT.

This clonotype was counted at least ten times. The chain recombines TRBV28 with TRBJ2-5; D possibly corresponds to TRBD1 (6 bases). This CDR3 region has 14 residues. Germline assignment: CDR1 MDHEN and CDR2 SYDVKM. V shed 4 bases and J shed 2 bases, with 11 bases lying between them. CDR3 region: CASSSDSLQETQYF. The CDR3 DNA is TGTGCCAGCAGTTCGGACAGCCTACAAGAGACCCAGTACTTC.

This clonotype was picked up many times. The gene calls are TRBV10-3 and TRBJ2-5, with 10 bases lining up with TRBD2. The CDR3 totals 16 residues. J lost 4 bases, V lost 0 bases, and 5 bases had no gene match. Per germline, CDR1 ENHRY and CDR2 SYGVKD. DNA of the CDR3: TGTGCCATCAGTGAGTCACCTAGCGGGAGTGGAGAGACCCAGTACTTC. This sequence encodes CAISESPSGSGETQYF.